These T cell receptor beta chains were read from a single sample in a study of neoadjuvant anti-PD-1 for oral cavity cancer. Only in-frame clones appear in the TCRdb table, and some are missing; sequencing was by immunoSEQ multiplex PCR. The profile shows about 8,500 clones, 75% to 85% of them singletons. The sample in question was PBMCs, obtained after nivolumab (anti-PD-1) treatment. The receptors were sampled from a person aged 40 to 85 with oral cavity squamous cell carcinoma. Both conserved end residues are part of each CDR3. D genes are given only for firm matches. Expanded clones get a size class; other rows say once, few or many, or leave the size out.

D,J,size,V,CDR3,DNA
-,TRBJ1-3,-,TRBV29-1,CSVWGGNTIYF,TGCAGCGTATGGGGTGGAAACACCATATATTTT
-,TRBJ1-2,-,TRBV14,CASSLSMNAYGYTF,TGTGCCAGCAGCCTCTCCATGAACGCCTATGGCTACACCTTC
TRBD2,TRBJ2-5,-,TRBV7-2,CASSSSGRGETQYF,TGTGCCAGCAGCTCTAGCGGCCGAGGAGAGACCCAGTACTTC
TRBD2,TRBJ2-5,-,TRBV2,CASSPGGGASETQYF,TGTGCCAGCAGCCCTGGCGGGGGGGCGTCGGAGACCCAGTACTTC
TRBD1,TRBJ2-1,-,TRBV5-1,CASSSSGTENYNEQFF,TGCGCCAGCAGCTCCTCCGGGACAGAAAACTACAATGAGCAGTTCTTC
TRBD1,TRBJ1-1,-,TRBV5-1,CASSWTGAHTEAFF,TGCGCCAGCAGCTGGACAGGGGCACACACTGAAGCTTTCTTT
-,TRBJ1-5,-,TRBV5-5,CASSLMDQPQHF,TGTGCCAGCAGCTTGATGGATCAGCCCCAGCATTTT
-,TRBJ1-6,-,TRBV6-1,CASRPLRDSPLHF,TGTGCCAGCAGACCTCTGAGGGATTCACCCCTCCACTTT
TRBD2,TRBJ2-3,-,TRBV5-1,CASSSGLAGGLDTQYF,TGCGCCAGCAGCTCCGGACTAGCGGGAGGGCTAGATACGCAGTATTTT
-,TRBJ1-1,few,TRBV12-5,CASGSLNGLEAFF,TGTGCTAGTGGTTCCTTGAATGGGCTTGAAGCTTTCTTT
TRBD2,TRBJ2-1,-,TRBV6-6,CASSSTGLAGGNEQFF,TGTGCCAGCAGTTCTACAGGACTAGCGGGAGGCAATGAGCAGTTCTTC
TRBD2,TRBJ2-7,once,TRBV5-1,CASSLGTSLTYEQYF,TGCGCCAGCAGCTTGGGGACTAGTTTAACCTACGAGCAGTACTTC
-,TRBJ1-5,-,TRBV10-3,CAISSKPRDAGEQPQHF,TGTGCCATCAGTTCCAAGCCCCGGGACGCCGGAGAGCAGCCCCAGCATTTT
-,TRBJ2-7,once,TRBV7-9,CASSSTDSGLYEQYF,TGTGCCAGCAGCAGCACCGACAGTGGGTTATACGAGCAGTACTTC
TRBD2,TRBJ2-2,-,TRBV29-1,CSAGLGGGAGAGELFF,TGCAGCGCTGGCCTAGGCGGGGGGGCCGGGGCCGGGGAGCTGTTTTTT
TRBD2,TRBJ2-7,-,TRBV28,CASSLISGGSYEQYF,TGTGCCAGCAGTTTAATTAGCGGGGGCTCCTACGAGCAGTACTTC
-,TRBJ2-7,-,TRBV28,CASSQPRGVSYEQYF,TGTGCCAGCAGTCAGCCGCGCGGAGTCTCCTACGAGCAGTACTTC
-,TRBJ2-5,few,TRBV18,CASSPATGNHEETQYF,TGTGCCAGCTCACCAGCGACAGGAAATCATGAAGAGACCCAGTACTTC
TRBD1,TRBJ1-1,few,TRBV10-2,CASKEFRGHTEAFF,TGCGCCAGTAAAGAATTCAGGGGGCACACTGAAGCTTTCTTT
TRBD1,TRBJ1-1,-,TRBV11-3,CASSFGQGSTEAFF,TGTGCCAGCAGCTTCGGACAGGGGAGCACTGAAGCTTTCTTT
-,TRBJ1-1,-,TRBV28,CASRVDRVAGGEAFF,TGTGCCAGCAGGGTTGATCGGGTGGCGGGGGGTGAAGCTTTCTTT
-,TRBJ2-5,-,TRBV5-1,CASSLEATSRETQYF,TGCGCCAGCAGCTTGGAAGCGACTAGTCGGGAGACCCAGTACTTC
-,TRBJ1-1,-,TRBV7-8,CAVRGRGENTEAFF,TGTGCCGTCCGCGGAAGGGGAGAAAACACTGAAGCTTTCTTT
-,TRBJ1-6,-,TRBV13,CASSPGIHNSPLHF,TGTGCCAGCAGCCCCGGGATTCATAATTCACCCCTCCACTTT
TRBD2,TRBJ2-3,-,TRBV9,CASSLSGREDTQYF,TGTGCCAGCAGCCTCAGCGGGAGGGAAGATACGCAGTATTTT
-,TRBJ1-5,-,TRBV12-5,CASGAQVHSNQPQHF,TGTGCTAGTGGTGCCCAGGTCCATAGCAATCAGCCCCAGCATTTT
TRBD1,TRBJ1-2,-,TRBV11-2,CASSLEIQGAYYGYTF,TGTGCCAGCAGCTTAGAGATCCAGGGGGCTTACTATGGCTACACCTTC
TRBD2,TRBJ2-1,-,TRBV5-1,CASSLLAGGRYEQFF,TGCGCCAGCAGCTTGCTAGCGGGGGGGAGGTATGAGCAGTTCTTC
-,TRBJ1-2,-,TRBV15,CATSGGRNNYGYTF,TGTGCCACCAGCGGCGGACGGAATAACTATGGCTACACCTTC
TRBD1,TRBJ1-5,few,TRBV19,CASTQGATRAGVGNQPQHF,TGTGCCAGTACCCAGGGGGCAACTCGTGCGGGGGTTGGCAATCAGCCCCAGCATTTT